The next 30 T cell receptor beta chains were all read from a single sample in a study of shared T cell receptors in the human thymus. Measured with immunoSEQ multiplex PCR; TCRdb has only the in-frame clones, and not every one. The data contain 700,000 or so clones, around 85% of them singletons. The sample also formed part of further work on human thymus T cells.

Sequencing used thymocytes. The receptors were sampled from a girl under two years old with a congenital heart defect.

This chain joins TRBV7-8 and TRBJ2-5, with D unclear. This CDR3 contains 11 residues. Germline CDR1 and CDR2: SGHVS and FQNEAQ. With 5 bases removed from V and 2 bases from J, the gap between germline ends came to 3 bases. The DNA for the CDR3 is TGTGCCAGCAGCCTGCAAGAGACCCAGTACTTC. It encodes CASSLQETQYF.

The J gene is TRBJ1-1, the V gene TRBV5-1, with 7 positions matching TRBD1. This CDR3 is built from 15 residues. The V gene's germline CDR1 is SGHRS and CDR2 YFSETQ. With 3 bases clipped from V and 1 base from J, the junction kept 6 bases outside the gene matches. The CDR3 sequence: CASSSTGMTNTEAFF. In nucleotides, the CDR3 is TGCGCCAGCAGCTCGACAGGGATGACGAACACTGAAGCTTTCTTT.

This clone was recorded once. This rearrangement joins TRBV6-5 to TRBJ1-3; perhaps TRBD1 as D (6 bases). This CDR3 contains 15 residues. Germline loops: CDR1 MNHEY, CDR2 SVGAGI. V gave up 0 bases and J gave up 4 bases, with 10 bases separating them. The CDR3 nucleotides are TGTGCCAGCAGTTACTCCCGGCAGGGGGGAAACACCATATATTTT. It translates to CASSYSRQGGNTIYF.

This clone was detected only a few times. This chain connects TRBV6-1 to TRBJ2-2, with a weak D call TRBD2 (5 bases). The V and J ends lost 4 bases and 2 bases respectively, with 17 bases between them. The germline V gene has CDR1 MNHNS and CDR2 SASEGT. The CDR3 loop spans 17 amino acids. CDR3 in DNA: TGTGCCAGCAGTGGAACCTTCGGGGTTAGAAACACCGGGGAGCTGTTTTTT. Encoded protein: CASSGTFGVRNTGELFF.

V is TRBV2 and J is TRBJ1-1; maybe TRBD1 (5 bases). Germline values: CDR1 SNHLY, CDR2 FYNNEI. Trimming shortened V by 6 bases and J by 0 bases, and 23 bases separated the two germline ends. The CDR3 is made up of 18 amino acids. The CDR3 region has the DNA TGTGCCAGCAGATGTCGAAGATCCCACAGGTGGATGAACACTGAAGCTTTCTTT. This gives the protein CASRCRRSHRWMNTEAFF.

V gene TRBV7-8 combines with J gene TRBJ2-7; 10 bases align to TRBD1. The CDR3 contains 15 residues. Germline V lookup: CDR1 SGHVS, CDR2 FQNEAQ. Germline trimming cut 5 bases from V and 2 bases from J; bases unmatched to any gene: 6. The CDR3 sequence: CASSPVDRGPYEQYF. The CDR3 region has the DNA TGTGCCAGCAGCCCCGTCGACAGGGGGCCCTACGAGCAGTACTTC.

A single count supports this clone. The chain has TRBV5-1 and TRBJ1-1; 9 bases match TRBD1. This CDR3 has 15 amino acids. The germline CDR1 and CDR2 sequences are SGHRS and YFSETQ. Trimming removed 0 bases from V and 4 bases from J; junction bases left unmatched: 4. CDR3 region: CASSLEDRGSTEAFF. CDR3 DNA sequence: TGCGCCAGCAGCTTGGAGGACAGGGGTAGCACTGAAGCTTTCTTT.

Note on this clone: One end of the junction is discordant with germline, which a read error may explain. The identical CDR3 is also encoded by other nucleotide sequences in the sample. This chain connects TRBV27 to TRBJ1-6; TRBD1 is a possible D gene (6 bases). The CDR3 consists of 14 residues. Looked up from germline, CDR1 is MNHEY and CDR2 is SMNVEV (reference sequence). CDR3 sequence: CASSGVGDNSPLHF. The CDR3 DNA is TGTGCCAGCTCAGGGGTTGGAGATAATTCCCCCCTCCACTTT.

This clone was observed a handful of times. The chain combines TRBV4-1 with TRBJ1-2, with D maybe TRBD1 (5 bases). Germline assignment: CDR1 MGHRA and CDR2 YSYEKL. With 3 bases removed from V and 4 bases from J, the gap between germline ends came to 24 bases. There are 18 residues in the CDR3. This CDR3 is CASSQFGAPSVSPYGYTF. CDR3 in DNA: TGCGCCAGCAGCCAGTTTGGGGCCCCCAGTGTGAGTCCCTATGGCTACACCTTC.

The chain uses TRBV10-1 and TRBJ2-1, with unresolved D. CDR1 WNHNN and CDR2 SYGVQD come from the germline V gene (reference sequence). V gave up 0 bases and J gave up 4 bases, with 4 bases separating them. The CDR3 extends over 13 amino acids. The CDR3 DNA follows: TGCGCCAGCAGTGAGTCGAGTTACAATGAGCAGTTCTTC. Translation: CASSESSYNEQFF.

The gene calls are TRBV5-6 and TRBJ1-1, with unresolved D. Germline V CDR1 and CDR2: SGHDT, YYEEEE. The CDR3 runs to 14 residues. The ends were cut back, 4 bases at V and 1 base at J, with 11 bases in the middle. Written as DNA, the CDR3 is TGTGCCAGCAGCACGTTGACAAGGAACACTGAAGCTTTCTTT. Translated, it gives CASSTLTRNTEAFF.

The CDR3 region is CASSDGTGRDQPQHF. In DNA, the CDR3 is TGTGCCAGCAGCGACGGGACAGGGCGCGATCAGCCCCAGCATTTT. This chain connects TRBV9 to TRBJ1-5; TRBD1 matches at 9 bases. CDR1 SGDLS and CDR2 YYNGEE come from the germline V gene. Trimming at V came to 3 bases and at J to 5 bases, leaving 6 bases not matched to a gene. The CDR3 is made up of 15 amino acids.

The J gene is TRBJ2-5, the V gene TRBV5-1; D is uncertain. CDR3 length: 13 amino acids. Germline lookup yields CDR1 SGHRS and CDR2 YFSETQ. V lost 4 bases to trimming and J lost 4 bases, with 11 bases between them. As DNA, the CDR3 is TGCGCCAGCAGCCATCCCTCGGTAGAGACCCAGTACTTC. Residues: CASSHPSVETQYF.

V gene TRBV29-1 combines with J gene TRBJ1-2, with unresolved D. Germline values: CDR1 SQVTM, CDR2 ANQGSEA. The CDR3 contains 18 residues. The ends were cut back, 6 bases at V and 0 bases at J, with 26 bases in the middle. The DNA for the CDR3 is TGCAGCGTAGCCCCCGATTCGGAGGATCCTAAAGCTAACTATGGCTACACCTTC. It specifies CSVAPDSEDPKANYGYTF.

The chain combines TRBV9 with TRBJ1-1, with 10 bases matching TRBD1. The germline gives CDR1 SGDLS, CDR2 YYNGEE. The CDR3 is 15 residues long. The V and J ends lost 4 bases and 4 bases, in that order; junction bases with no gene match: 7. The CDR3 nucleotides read TGTGCCAGCAGCAGCGGACAGGGGGTTGGCACTGAAGCTTTCTTT. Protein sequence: CASSSGQGVGTEAFF.

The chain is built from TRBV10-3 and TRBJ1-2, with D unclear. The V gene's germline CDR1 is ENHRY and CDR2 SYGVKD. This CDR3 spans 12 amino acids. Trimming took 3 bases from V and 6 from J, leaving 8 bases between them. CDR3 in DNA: TGTGCCATCAGTGAATTCCAGGATGGCTACACCTTC. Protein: CAISEFQDGYTF.

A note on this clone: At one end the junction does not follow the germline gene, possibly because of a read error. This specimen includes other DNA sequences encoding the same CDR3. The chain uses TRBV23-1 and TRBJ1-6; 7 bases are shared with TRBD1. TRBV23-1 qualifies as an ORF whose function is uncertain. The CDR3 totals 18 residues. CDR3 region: CASSQLEDRSSYNSPLHF. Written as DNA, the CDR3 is TGCGCCAGCAGTCAATTAGAGGACAGGAGCTCCTATAATTCCCCCCTCCACTTT.

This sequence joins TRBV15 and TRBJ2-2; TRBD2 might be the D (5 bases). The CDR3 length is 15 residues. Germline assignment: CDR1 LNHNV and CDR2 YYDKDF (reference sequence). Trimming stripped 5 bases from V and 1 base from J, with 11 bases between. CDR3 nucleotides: TGTGCCACCAGCGGGCACCGGGAGAACACCGGGGAGCTGTTTTTT. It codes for CATSGHRENTGELFF.

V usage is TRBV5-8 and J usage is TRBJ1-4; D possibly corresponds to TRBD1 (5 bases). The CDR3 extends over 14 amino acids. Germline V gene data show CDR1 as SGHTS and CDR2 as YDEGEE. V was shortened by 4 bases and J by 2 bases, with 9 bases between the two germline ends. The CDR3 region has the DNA TGTGCCAGCAGCCAACAGGCGACTAATGAAAAACTGTTTTTT. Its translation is CASSQQATNEKLFF.

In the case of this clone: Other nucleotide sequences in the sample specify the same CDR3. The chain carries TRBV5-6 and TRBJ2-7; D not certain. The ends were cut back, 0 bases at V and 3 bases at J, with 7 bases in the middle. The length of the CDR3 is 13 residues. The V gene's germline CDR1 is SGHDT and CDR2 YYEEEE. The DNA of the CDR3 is TGTGCCAGCAGCTTGGGCCTACTCTACGAGCAGTACTTC. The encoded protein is CASSLGLLYEQYF.

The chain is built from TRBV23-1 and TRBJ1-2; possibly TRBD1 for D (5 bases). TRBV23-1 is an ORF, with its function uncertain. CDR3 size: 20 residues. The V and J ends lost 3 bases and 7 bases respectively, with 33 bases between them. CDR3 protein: CASSQEHGGEPLTRLLGYTF. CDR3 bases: TGCGCCAGCAGTCAGGAGCACGGGGGGGAGCCCTTAACTCGCCTCCTTGGCTACACCTTC.

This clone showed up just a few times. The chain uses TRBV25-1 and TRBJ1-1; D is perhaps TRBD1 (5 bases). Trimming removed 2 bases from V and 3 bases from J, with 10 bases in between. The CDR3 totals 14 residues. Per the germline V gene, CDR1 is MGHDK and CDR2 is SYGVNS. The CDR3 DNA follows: TGTGCCAGCAGTGAAGACAGATTCTACACTGAAGCTTTCTTT. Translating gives CASSEDRFYTEAFF. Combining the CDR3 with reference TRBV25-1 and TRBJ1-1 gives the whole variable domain EADIYQTPRYLVIGTGKKITLECSQTMGHDKMYWYQQDPGMELHLIHYSYGVNSTEKGDLSSESTVSRIRTEHFPLTLESARPSHTSQYLCASSEDRFYTEAFFGQGTRLTVV.

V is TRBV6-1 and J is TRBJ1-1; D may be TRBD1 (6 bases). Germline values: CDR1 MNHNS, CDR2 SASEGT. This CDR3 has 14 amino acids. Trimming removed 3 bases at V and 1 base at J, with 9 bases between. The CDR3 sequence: CASSEGAKNTEAFF. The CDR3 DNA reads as TGTGCCAGCAGTGAGGGGGCCAAGAACACTGAAGCTTTCTTT.

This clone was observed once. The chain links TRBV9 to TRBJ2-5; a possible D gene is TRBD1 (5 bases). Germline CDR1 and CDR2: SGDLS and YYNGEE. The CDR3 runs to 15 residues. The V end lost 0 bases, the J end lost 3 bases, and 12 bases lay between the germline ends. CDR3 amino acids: CASSVDLTEEETQYF. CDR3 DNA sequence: TGTGCCAGCAGCGTAGATTTGACAGAGGAAGAGACCCAGTACTTC.

Written as DNA, the CDR3 is TGTGCCATCAGTGAGGGATTGGGGCTGATCCTTAACTACGAGCAGTACTTC. This encodes CAISEGLGLILNYEQYF. The chain uses TRBV10-3 and TRBJ2-7; tentatively, D is TRBD1 (5 bases). V lost 2 bases and J 3 bases, leaving 20 bases between the germline ends. Germline CDR1 reads ENHRY; CDR2 reads SYGVKD. The CDR3 is 17 amino acids.

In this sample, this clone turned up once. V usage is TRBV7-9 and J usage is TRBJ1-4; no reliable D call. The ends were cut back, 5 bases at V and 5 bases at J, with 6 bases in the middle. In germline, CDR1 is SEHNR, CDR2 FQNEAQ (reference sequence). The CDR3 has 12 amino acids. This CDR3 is CASSQANEKLFF. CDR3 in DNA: TGTGCCAGCAGCCAGGCAAATGAAAAACTGTTTTTT.

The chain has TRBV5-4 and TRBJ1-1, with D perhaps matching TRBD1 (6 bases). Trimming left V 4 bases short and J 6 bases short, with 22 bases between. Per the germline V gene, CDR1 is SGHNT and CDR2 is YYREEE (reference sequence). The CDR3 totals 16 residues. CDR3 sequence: CASSPTVQGQGSEAFF. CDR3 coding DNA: TGTGCCAGCAGCCCCACCGTGCAGGGGCAAGGGTCTGAAGCTTTCTTT.

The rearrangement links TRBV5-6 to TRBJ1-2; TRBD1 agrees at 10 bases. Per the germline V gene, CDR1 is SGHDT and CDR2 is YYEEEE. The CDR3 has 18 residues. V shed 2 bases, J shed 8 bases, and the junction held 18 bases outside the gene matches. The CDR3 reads CASSFRPGTGAFRWGYTF. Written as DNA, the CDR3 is TGTGCCAGCAGCTTCAGGCCCGGGACAGGGGCCTTCCGTTGGGGCTACACCTTC.

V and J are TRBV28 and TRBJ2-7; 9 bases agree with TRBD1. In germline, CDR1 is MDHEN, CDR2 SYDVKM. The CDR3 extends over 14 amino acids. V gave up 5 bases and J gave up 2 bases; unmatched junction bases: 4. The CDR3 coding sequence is TGTGCCAGCAGTCCACGGGACAGGGCCTACGAGCAGTACTTC. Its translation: CASSPRDRAYEQYF.

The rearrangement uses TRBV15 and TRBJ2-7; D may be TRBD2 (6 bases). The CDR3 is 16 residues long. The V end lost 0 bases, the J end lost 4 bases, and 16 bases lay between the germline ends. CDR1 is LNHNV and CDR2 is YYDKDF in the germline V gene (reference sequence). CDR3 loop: CATSRDSGRGMYEQYF. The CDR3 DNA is TGTGCCACCAGCAGAGATAGCGGAAGAGGGATGTACGAGCAGTACTTC.